Listed below are T cell receptor beta chains from one sample, sequenced in a study of blood T cell repertoires in COVID-19. Assay used: immunoSEQ multiplex PCR; TCRdb lists only in-frame clones, some missing. The sample carries tens of thousands of clones, roughly 76% recorded once. The sequencing sample was made of peripheral blood. These TCRs come from an elderly man with COVID-19, enrolled during active disease. Each CDR3 is given with its conserved first and last residue. D genes are given only for firm matches. For some rows the clone size is stated as once, few or many, or as a class when expanded; others skip it.

>TRBV9|18|.|.|TRBJ2-2
TGTGCCAGCAGCGTAGGCAGAGGGACGGGAGTAAACACCGGGGAGCTGTTTTTT
CASSVGRGTGVNTGELFF
>TRBV2|13|.|.|TRBJ1-2
TGTGCCAGCAGTGAAGCGCTTCTAGGTGGCTACACCTTC
CASSEALLGGYTF
>TRBV5-4|15|.|.|TRBJ2-7
TGTGCCAGCAGCTTGGGCGGCGCGACCTCCTACGAGCAGTACTTC
CASSLGGATSYEQYF
>TRBV7-9|17|once|.|TRBJ1-4
TGTGCCAGCAGCTCCAGGGCGGGAGACCCACTTAATGAAAAACTGTTTTTT
CASSSRAGDPLNEKLFF
>TRBV11-2|13|once|TRBD1|TRBJ1-2
TGTGCCAGCAGCTTGGACAGGATCTATGGCTACACCTTC
CASSLDRIYGYTF
>TRBV27|21|.|.|TRBJ2-2
TGTGCCAGCAGTTTATTAGGTTGGGTCGGCTCGGCGGGTACGAACACCGGGGAGCTGTTTTTT
CASSLLGWVGSAGTNTGELFF
>TRBV9|16|.|TRBD2|TRBJ2-7
TGTGCCAGCAGCGTACCCCCCGGGACTAGCATTTACGAGCAGTACTTC
CASSVPPGTSIYEQYF
>TRBV5-1|14|once|TRBD1|TRBJ2-7
TGCGCCAGCAGCCCCCTGTGGACAGGGGGCGAGCAGTACTTC
CASSPLWTGGEQYF
>TRBV19|14|.|TRBD2|TRBJ2-5
TGTGCCAGTAGTATAACGGGAGGCGGAGAGACCCAGTACTTC
CASSITGGGETQYF
>TRBV4-1|17|.|TRBD2|TRBJ2-1
TGCGCCAGCAGCCAAGATGGACTAGCGGGAGCGGCCAATGAGCAGTTCTTC
CASSQDGLAGAANEQFF
>TRBV5-1|17|few|TRBD1|TRBJ1-1
TGCGCCAGCAGCTTGGAACCAGGGGGCGGGTTCCGGACTGAAGCTTTCTTT
CASSLEPGGGFRTEAFF
>TRBV19|13|few|.|TRBJ1-1
TGTGCCAGTAGTATGGGGCAGAACACTGAAGCTTTCTTT
CASSMGQNTEAFF
>TRBV18|16|once|.|TRBJ1-3
TGTGCCAGCTCACCACCAGGGGCCTCGTCTGGAAACACCATATATTTT
CASSPPGASSGNTIYF
>TRBV19|14|.|TRBD2|TRBJ2-3
TGTGCCAGTAGGCGACTAGCGAGCACAGATACGCAGTATTTT
CASRRLASTDTQYF
>TRBV6-6|14|.|.|TRBJ1-4
TGTGCCAGCACCAAGCCTGGGGAGGTTGAAAAACTGTTTTTT
CASTKPGEVEKLFF
>TRBV7-2|11|.|.|TRBJ2-5
TGTGCCAGCAGCTTACAGGAGACCCAGTACTTC
CASSLQETQYF
>TRBV30|13|.|.|TRBJ2-7
TGTGCCTTGGCCGGGGTTAGCTCCTACGAGCAGTACTTC
CALAGVSSYEQYF
>TRBV10-3|13|.|.|TRBJ1-1
TGTGCTGGGGCCGGAGCTCTGAACACTGAAGCTTTCTTT
CAGAGALNTEAFF
>TRBV5-1|15|few|TRBD1|TRBJ2-1
TGCGCCAGCAGCTTCGGGGACAGGGTAATAGGTGAGCAGTTCTTC
CASSFGDRVIGEQFF
>TRBV18|17|.|TRBD2|TRBJ2-2
TGTGCCAGCTCACCTCGGACTAGCGGGAGGTCCGGCGGGGAGCTGTTTTTT
CASSPRTSGRSGGELFF
>TRBV27|14|.|.|TRBJ2-5
TGTGCCAGCAGTTTATCCCCGGGTGGGGAGACCCAGTACTTC
CASSLSPGGETQYF
>TRBV5-1|11|.|.|TRBJ1-2
TGCGCCAGCAGCTCGGGATTTGGCTACACCTTC
CASSSGFGYTF
>TRBV24-1|16|once|.|TRBJ2-5
TGTGCCACCAGTGACATAATGACCGGGAGAGGAGAGACCCAGTACTTC
CATSDIMTGRGETQYF
>TRBV30|15|.|TRBD1|TRBJ1-1
TGTGCCTGGACCCGGACAGGAGCCCATGGCACTGAAGCTTTCTTT
CAWTRTGAHGTEAFF
>TRBV12-5|13|.|TRBD1|TRBJ1-5
TGTGCTAGTGGTTTGCGGACAGGACAGCCCCAGCATTTT
CASGLRTGQPQHF
>TRBV29-1|15|.|TRBD1|TRBJ1-2
TGCAGCGTTGTGGACAGGGGTGGACTTTTCTATGGCTACACCTTC
CSVVDRGGLFYGYTF
>TRBV27|15|.|TRBD1|TRBJ1-5
TGTGCCAGCAGCCAGGGGGCGGCTAGCAATCAGCCCCAGCATTTT
CASSQGAASNQPQHF
>TRBV25-1|14|once|TRBD1|TRBJ1-6
TGTGCCAGCATGGCCAGGGGGAAATATTCACCCCTCCACTTT
CASMARGKYSPLHF
>TRBV6-6|14|.|.|TRBJ1-1
TGTGCCAGCAGCCGCATAGAAGGTGACTCTGAAGCTTTCTTT
CASSRIEGDSEAFF
>TRBV19|15|.|.|TRBJ2-7
TGTGCCAGTACCGAAGCGACAGGTCCCACCTACGAGCAGTACTTC
CASTEATGPTYEQYF
>TRBV6-5|13|.|TRBD1|TRBJ1-1
TGTGCCAGCGGGGGACAGGTGAACACTGAAGCTTTCTTT
CASGGQVNTEAFF
>TRBV27|16|.|.|TRBJ1-4
TGTGCCAGCAGTTTGAACAGGGTCCGGGTTAATGAAAAACTGTTTTTT
CASSLNRVRVNEKLFF
>TRBV5-1|13|.|TRBD2|TRBJ2-7
TGCGCCAGCAGCTTTCTGGGGGGGTACGAGCAGTACTTC
CASSFLGGYEQYF
>TRBV6-5|11|.|.|TRBJ2-5
TGTGCCAGCGCCTCTAAAGAGACCCAGTACTTC
CASASKETQYF
>TRBV19|12|many|.|TRBJ1-3
TGTGCCAGTAGTGTCTTTGGAAACACCATATATTTT
CASSVFGNTIYF
>TRBV30|12|.|TRBD1|TRBJ1-2
TGTGCCTGGGGGACAGATTTCTATGGCTACACCTTC
CAWGTDFYGYTF
>TRBV2|16|once|.|TRBJ1-3
TGTGCCAGCAGAACCATGGGGGCAGTCTCTGGAAACACCATATATTTT
CASRTMGAVSGNTIYF
>TRBV7-9|17|.|TRBD1|TRBJ2-3
TGTGCCAGCAGCCTCGGACAGGGGGTTTATAGCACAGATACGCAGTATTTT
CASSLGQGVYSTDTQYF
>TRBV30|16|.|.|TRBJ2-2
TGTGCCTGGAGTGTAGCTTGGACTGGGTACACCGGGGAGCTGTTTTTT
CAWSVAWTGYTGELFF
>TRBV5-4|15|.|TRBD1|TRBJ1-6
TGTGCCAGCAGCCTTACAGGGGGCCATAATTCACCCCTCCACTTT
CASSLTGGHNSPLHF
>TRBV25-1|14|few|TRBD1|TRBJ2-7
TGTGCCAGCAGGAGGACAGGGGAGTCGGGGGAGCAGTACTTC
CASRRTGESGEQYF
>TRBV6-1|15|.|.|TRBJ1-3
TGTGCCAGCAGTGAAAGGGGCCCCAGGGGAAACACCATATATTTT
CASSERGPRGNTIYF
>TRBV9|15|.|TRBD1|TRBJ1-1
TGTGCCAGCAGTGCCCTCGACAGGGGGGATACTGAAGCTTTCTTT
CASSALDRGDTEAFF
>TRBV5-6|14|.|.|TRBJ1-1
TGTGCCAGCAGCTTGGTGCAGGATGGCACTGAAGCTTTCTTT
CASSLVQDGTEAFF
>TRBV6-5|14|.|TRBD1|TRBJ1-1
TGTGCCAGCAGTCCCGACAGGGGACGAACTGAAGCTTTCTTT
CASSPDRGRTEAFF
>TRBV5-1|13|.|.|TRBJ1-1
TGCGCCAGCAGCCCCGGCGGACAGATTGAAGCTTTCTTT
CASSPGGQIEAFF
>TRBV19|15|once|TRBD2|TRBJ2-1
TGTGCCAGTAGGACGGGAGGGCCTTCCTACAATGAGCAGTTCTTC
CASRTGGPSYNEQFF
>TRBV12-3/TRBV12-4|13|.|.|TRBJ2-7
TGTGCCAGCAGTTTGGGGGCTGGGTCCGAGCAGTACTTC
CASSLGAGSEQYF
>TRBV11-2|18|.|TRBD2|TRBJ2-1
TGTGCCAGCAGCTTAGCCAGGTCATTAGCGGGGTGGTCGGATGAGCAGTTCTTC
CASSLARSLAGWSDEQFF
>TRBV7-9|14|.|.|TRBJ1-2
TGTGCCAGCAGCGATAGCGACAGGTCTTATGGCTACACCTTC
CASSDSDRSYGYTF
>TRBV12-2|16|few|.|TRBJ1-5
TGTGCAAGTCGCTTAGTAAAGGAGCTTAGCAATCAGCCCCAGCATTTT
CASRLVKELSNQPQHF
>TRBV25-1|15|.|.|TRBJ2-6
TGTGCCACCGAACAGGGCCCGGGGGGGGCCAACGTCCTGACTTTC
CATEQGPGGANVLTF
>TRBV7-2|14|.|TRBD2|TRBJ2-1
TGTGCCAGCAGCTCTCGACTAGCCCTCAATGAGCAGTTCTTC
CASSSRLALNEQFF
>TRBV28|14|.|TRBD2|TRBJ2-7
TGTGCCAGCAGCCTGGCTAGCGGGATCAACGAGCAGTACTTC
CASSLASGINEQYF